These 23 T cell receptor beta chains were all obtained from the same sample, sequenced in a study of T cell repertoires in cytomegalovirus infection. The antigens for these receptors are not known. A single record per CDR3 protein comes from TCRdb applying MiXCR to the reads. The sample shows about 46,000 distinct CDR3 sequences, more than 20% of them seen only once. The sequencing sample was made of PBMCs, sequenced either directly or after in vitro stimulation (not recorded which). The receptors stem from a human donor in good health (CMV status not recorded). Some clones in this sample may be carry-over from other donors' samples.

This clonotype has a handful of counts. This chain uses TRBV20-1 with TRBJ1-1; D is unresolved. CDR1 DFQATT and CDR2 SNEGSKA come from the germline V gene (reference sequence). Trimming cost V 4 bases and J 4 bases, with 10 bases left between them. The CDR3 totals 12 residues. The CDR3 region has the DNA TGCAGTGCTATACGCCTAGGCACTGAAGCTTTCTTT. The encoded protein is CSAIRLGTEAFF.

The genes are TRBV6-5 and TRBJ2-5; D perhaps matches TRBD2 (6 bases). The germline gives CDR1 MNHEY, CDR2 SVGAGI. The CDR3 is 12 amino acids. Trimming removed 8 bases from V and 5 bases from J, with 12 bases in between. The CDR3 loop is CASAVRGETQYF. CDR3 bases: TGTGCCAGCGCAGTTCGGGGGGAGACCCAGTACTTC.

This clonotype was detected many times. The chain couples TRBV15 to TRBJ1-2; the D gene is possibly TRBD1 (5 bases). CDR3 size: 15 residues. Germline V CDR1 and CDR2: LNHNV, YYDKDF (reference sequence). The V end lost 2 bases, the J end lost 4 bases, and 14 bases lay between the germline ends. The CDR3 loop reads CATSRRGQGFYGYTF. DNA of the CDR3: TGTGCCACCAGCAGACGCGGCCAGGGCTTCTATGGCTACACCTTC.

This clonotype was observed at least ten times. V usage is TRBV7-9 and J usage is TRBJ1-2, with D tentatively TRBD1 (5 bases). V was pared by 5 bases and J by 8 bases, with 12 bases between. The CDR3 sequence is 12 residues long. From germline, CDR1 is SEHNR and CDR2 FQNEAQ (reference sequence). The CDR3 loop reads CASSPRGDGYTF. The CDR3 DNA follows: TGTGCCAGCAGCCCTAGGGGCGACGGCTACACCTTC.

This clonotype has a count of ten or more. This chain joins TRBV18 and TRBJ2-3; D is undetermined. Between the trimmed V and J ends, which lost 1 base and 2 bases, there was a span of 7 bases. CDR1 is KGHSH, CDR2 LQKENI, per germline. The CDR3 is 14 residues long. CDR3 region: CASSPRSATDTQYF. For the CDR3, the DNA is TGTGCCAGCTCACCACGTAGTGCCACAGATACGCAGTATTTT. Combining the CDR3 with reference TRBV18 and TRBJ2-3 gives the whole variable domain NAGVMQNPRHLVRRRGQEARLRCSPMKGHSHVYWYRQLPEEGLKFMVYLQKENIIDESGMPKERFSAEFPKEGPSILRIQQVVRGDSAAYFCASSPRSATDTQYFGPGTRLTVL.

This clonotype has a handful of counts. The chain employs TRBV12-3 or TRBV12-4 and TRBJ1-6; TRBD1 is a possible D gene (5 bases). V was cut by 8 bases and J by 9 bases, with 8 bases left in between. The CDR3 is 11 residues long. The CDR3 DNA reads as TGTGCCAGCGCCCAGGGTTCACCCCTCCACTTT. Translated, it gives CASAQGSPLHF.

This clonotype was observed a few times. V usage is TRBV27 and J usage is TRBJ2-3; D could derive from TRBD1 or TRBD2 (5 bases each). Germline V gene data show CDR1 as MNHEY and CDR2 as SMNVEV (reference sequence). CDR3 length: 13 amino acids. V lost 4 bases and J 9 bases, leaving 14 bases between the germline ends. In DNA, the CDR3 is TGTGCCAGCAGTTCCAGAATGGGGGAGACGCAGTATTTT. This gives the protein CASSSRMGETQYF.

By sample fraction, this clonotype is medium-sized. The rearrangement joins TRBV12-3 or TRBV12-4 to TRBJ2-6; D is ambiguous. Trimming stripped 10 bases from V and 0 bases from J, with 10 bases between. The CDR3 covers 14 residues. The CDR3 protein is CATAGSSGANVLTF. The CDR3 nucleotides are TGTGCCACGGCAGGAAGCTCTGGGGCCAACGTCCTGACTTTC.

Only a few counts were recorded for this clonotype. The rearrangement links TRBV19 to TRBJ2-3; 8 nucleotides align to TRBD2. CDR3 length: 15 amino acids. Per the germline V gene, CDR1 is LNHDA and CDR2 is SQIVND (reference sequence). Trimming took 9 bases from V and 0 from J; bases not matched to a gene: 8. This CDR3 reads CASLKAGASTDTQYF. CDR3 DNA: TGTGCCAGCCTTAAAGCGGGAGCTAGCACAGATACGCAGTATTTT.

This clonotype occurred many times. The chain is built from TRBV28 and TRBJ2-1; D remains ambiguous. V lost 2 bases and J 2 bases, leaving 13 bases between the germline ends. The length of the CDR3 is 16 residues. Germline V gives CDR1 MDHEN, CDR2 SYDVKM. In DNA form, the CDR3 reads TGTGCCAGCAGTTTACGTCCCCATGGGCCCTACAATGAGCAGTTCTTC. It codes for CASSLRPHGPYNEQFF.

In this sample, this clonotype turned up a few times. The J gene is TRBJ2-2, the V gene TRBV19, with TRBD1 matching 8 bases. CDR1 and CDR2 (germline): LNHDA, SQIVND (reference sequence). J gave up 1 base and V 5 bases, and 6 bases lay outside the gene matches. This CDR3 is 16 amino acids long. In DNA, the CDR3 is TGTGCCAGTAGTTTCAGGACAGGGATGAACACCGGGGAGCTGTTTTTT. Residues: CASSFRTGMNTGELFF.

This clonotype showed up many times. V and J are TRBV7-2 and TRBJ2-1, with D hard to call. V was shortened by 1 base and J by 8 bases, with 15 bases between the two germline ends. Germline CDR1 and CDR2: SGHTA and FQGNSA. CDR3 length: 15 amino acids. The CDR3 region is CASSLVPGDFYEQFF. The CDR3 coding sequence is TGTGCCAGCAGCTTAGTTCCAGGTGATTTCTATGAGCAGTTCTTC.

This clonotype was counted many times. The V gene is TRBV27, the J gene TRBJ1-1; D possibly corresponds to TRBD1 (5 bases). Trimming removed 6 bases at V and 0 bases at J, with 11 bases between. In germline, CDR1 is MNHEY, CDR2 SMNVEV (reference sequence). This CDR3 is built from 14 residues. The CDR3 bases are TGTGCCAGCAGCTTGGGGCGGATGAACACTGAAGCTTTCTTT. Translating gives CASSLGRMNTEAFF.

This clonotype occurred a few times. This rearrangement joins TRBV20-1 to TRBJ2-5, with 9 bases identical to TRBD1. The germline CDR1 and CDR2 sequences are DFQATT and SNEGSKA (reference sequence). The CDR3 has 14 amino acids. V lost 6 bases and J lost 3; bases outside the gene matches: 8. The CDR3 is CSAVGTGFEETQYF. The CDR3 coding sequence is TGCAGTGCCGTTGGGACAGGGTTTGAAGAGACCCAGTACTTC.

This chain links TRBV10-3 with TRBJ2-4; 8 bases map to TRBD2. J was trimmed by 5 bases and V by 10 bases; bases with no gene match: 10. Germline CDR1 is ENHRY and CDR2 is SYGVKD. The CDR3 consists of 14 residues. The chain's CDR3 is CATGGGRSENIQYF. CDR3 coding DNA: TGTGCCACGGGAGGCGGGAGGTCGGAAAACATTCAGTACTTC.

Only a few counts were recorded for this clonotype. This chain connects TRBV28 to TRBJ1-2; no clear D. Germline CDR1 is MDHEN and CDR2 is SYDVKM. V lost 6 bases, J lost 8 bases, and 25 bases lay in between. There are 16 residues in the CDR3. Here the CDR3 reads CASSPFVGGYYGGYTF. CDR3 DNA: TGTGCCAGCAGCCCCTTTGTCGGCGGATACTATGGCGGCTACACCTTC.

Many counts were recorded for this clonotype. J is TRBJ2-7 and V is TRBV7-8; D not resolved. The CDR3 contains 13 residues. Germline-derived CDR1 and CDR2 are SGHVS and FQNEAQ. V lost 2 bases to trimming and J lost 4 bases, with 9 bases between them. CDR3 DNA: TGTGCCAGCAGCTTATATAGGGAATACGAGCAGTACTTC. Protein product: CASSLYREYEQYF.

CDR3 nucleotides: TGTGCCAGCTTTCGAGTGAGGGATGAAAAACTGTTTTTT. Protein sequence: CASFRVRDEKLFF. The rearrangement uses TRBV5-6 and TRBJ1-4, with unresolved D. Trimming cost V 7 bases and J 6 bases, with 13 bases left between them. This CDR3 comprises 13 residues. The germline gives CDR1 SGHDT, CDR2 YYEEEE.

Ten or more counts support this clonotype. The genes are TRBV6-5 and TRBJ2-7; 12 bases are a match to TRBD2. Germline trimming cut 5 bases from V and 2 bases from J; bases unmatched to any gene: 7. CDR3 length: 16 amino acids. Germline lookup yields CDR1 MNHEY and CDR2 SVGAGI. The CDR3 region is CASSRTSGKYTYEQYF. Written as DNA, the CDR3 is TGTGCCAGCAGTCGGACTAGCGGGAAATACACCTACGAGCAGTACTTC.

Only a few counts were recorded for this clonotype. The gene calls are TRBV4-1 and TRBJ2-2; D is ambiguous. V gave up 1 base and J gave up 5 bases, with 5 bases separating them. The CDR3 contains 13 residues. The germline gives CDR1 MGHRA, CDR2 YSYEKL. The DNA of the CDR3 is TGCGCCAGCAGCCAAGTTCTTACCGGGGAGCTGTTTTTT. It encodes CASSQVLTGELFF.

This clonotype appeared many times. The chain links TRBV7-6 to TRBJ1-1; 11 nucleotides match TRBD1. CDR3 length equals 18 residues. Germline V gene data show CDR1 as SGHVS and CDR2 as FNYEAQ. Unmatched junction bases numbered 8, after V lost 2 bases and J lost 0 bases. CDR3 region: CASSLPTGQGALNTEAFF. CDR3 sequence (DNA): TGTGCCAGCAGCTTACCCACCGGACAGGGGGCGTTGAACACTGAAGCTTTCTTT.

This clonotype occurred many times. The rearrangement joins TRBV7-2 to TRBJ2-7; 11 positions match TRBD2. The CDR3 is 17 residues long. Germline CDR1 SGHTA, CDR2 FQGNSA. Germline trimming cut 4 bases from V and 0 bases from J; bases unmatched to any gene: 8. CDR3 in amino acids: CASSSSPGLAASYEQYF. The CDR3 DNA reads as TGTGCCAGCAGCTCAAGTCCGGGACTAGCGGCCTCCTACGAGCAGTACTTC. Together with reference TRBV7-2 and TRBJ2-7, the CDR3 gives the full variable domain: GAGVSQSPSNKVTEKGKDVELRCDPISGHTALYWYRQSLGQGLEFLIYFQGNSAPDKSGLPSDRFSAERTGGSVSTLTIQRTQQEDSAVYLCASSSSPGLAASYEQYFGPGTRLTVT.

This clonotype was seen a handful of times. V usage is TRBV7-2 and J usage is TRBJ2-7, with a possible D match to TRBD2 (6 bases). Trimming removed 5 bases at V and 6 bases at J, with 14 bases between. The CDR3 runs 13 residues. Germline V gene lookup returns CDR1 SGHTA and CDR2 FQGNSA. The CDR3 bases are TGTGCCAGCAGCCTGGGAGGTTGGGGCGAGCAGTACTTC. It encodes CASSLGGWGEQYF. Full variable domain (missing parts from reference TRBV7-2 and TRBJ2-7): GAGVSQSPSNKVTEKGKDVELRCDPISGHTALYWYRQSLGQGLEFLIYFQGNSAPDKSGLPSDRFSAERTGGSVSTLTIQRTQQEDSAVYLCASSLGGWGEQYFGPGTRLTVT.